This T cell receptor (beta chain) comes out of a study of blood T cells in healthy people across ages. Study-level results: Naive and antigen-experienced cells could not be conclusively compared, given unsorted PBMCs. Nothing was known about donor CMV status, and this possibly confounded expanded clonotype changes.

Concerning this clonotype: Its antigen is unidentified.

This CDR3 contains 13 residues. J was trimmed by 4 bases and V by 11 bases; bases with no gene match: 4. Germline V gene lookup returns CDR1 MNHEY and CDR2 SVGAGI. Using a J-beta primer mix together with a sample-barcoded 5' primer, a second PCR was run for about 7 to 12 cycles. Individual samples furnished no less than 2.5 million CDR3-containing paired-end reads apiece. In TCRdb, the 5' RACE reads were re-called with MiXCR into one record per CDR3 protein. Found here are about 1.1 million distinct CDR3 sequences, less than 45% of them singletons; the top ten hold approximately 14%. The chain joins TRBV6-5 to TRBJ2-1; 11 bases line up with TRBD1. Material: blood. The sequence was collected from a man aged 18 to 35 in good health. The CDR3 sequence: CAAGTGGYNEQFF. The CDR3 bases are TGTGCCGCCGGGACAGGGGGTTACAATGAGCAGTTCTTC.